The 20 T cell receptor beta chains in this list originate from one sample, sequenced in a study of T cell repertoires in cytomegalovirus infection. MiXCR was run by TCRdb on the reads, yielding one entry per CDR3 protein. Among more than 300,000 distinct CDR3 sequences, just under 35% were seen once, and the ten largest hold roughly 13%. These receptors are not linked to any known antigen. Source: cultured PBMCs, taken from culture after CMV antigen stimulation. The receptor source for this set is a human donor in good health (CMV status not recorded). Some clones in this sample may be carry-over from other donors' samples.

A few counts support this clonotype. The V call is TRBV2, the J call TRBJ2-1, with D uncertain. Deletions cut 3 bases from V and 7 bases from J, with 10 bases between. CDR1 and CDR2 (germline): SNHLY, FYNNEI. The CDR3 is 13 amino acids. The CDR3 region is CASSESAVNEQFF. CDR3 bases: TGTGCCAGCAGTGAGTCGGCTGTGAATGAGCAGTTCTTC.

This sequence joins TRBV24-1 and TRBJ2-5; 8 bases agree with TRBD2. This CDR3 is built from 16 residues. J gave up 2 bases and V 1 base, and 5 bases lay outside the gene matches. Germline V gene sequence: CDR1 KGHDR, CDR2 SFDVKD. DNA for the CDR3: TGTGCCACCAGTGATTTCGCCACTAGCGGACAAGAGACCCAGTACTTC. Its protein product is CATSDFATSGQETQYF.

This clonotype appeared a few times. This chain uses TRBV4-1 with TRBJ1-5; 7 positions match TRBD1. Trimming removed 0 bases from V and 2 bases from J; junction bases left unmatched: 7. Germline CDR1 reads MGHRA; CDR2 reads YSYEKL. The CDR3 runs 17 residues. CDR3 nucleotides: TGCGCCAGCAGCCAAGATGAGGGCAGGGGGGGCAATCAGCCCCAGCATTTT. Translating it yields CASSQDEGRGGNQPQHF.

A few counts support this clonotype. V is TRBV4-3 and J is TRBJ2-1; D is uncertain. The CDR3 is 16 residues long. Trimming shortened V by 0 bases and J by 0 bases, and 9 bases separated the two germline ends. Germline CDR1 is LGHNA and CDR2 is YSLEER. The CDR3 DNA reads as TGCGCCAGCAGCCAAGATTCGGAGAGCTCCTACAATGAGCAGTTCTTC. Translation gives CASSQDSESSYNEQFF.

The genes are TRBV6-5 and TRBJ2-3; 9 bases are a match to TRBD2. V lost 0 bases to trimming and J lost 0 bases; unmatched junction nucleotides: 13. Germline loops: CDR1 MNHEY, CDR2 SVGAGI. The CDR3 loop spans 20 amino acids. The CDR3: CASSYSIIAGTSLSTDTQYF. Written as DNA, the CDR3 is TGTGCCAGCAGTTACTCGATTATAGCCGGGACTAGCCTGAGCACAGATACGCAGTATTTT.

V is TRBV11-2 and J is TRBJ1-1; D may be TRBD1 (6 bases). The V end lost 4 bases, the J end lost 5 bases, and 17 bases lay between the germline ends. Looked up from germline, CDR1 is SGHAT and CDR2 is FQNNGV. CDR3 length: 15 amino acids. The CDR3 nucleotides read TGTGCCAGCAGCTACCTGACAGGTCTCGGTACTGAAGCTTTCTTT. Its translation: CASSYLTGLGTEAFF.

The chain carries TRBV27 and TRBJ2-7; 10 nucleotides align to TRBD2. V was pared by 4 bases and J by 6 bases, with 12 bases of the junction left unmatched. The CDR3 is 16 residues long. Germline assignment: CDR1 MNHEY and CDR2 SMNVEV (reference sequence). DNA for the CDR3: TGTGCCAGCAGTTCCTTTGCGGCTAGCGGGAGATTCGAGCAGTACTTC. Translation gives CASSSFAASGRFEQYF.

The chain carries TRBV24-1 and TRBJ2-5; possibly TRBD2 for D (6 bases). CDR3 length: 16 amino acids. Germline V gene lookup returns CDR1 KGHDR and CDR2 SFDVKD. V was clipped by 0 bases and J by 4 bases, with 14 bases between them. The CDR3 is CATSDLSVSGRETQYF. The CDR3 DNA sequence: TGTGCCACCAGTGATTTGAGTGTTAGCGGAAGAGAGACCCAGTACTTC.

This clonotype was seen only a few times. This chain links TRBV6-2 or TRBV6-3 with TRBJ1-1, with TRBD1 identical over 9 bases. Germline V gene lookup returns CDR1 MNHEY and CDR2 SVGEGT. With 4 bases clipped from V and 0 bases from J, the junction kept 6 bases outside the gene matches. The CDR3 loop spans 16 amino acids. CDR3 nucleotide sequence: TGTGCCAGCAGTTTACAGGGGGCTCCGATGAACACTGAAGCTTTCTTT. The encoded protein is CASSLQGAPMNTEAFF.

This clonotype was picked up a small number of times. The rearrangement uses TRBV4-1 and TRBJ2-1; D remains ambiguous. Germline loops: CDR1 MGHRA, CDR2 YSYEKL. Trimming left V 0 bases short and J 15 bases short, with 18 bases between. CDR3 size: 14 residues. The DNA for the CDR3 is TGCGCCAGCAGCCAAGAGAATAGTGGGCTTACCCGGTTCTTC. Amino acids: CASSQENSGLTRFF.

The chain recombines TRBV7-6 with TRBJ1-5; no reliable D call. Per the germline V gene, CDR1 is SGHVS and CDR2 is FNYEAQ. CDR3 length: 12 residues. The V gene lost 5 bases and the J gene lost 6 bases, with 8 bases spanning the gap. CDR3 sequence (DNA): TGTGCCAGCAGCGAACCTCGTCAGCCCCAGCATTTT. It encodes CASSEPRQPQHF.

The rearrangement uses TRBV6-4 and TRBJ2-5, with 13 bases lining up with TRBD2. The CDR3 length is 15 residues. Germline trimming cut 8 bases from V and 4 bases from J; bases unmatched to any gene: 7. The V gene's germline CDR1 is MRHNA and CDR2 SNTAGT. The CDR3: CASPGLAGVGETQYF. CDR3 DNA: TGTGCCAGCCCCGGACTAGCGGGAGTGGGAGAGACCCAGTACTTC.

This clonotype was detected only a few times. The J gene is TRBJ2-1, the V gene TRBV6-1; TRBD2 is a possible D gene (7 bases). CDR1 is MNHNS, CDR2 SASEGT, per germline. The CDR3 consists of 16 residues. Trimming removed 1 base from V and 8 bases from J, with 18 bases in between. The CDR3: CASSEVRGEGRHEQFF. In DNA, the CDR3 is TGTGCCAGCAGTGAAGTAAGGGGGGAGGGCCGGCATGAGCAGTTCTTC.

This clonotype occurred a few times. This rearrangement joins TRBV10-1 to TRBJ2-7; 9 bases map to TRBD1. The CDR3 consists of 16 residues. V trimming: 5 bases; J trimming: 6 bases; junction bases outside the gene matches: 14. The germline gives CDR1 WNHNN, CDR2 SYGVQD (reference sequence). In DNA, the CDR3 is TGCGCCAGCAGTCCATACCGGGACAGGGAAGGTTTCGAGCAGTACGTC. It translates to CASSPYRDREGFEQYV.

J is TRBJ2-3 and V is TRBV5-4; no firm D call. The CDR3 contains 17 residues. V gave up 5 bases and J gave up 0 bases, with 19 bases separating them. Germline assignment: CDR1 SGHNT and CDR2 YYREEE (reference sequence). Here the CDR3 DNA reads TGTGCCAGCAGATCGTACGACCGGACCCCTAGCACAGATACGCAGTATTTT. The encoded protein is CASRSYDRTPSTDTQYF. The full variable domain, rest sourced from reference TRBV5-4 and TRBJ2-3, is ETGVTQSPTHLIKTRGQQVTLRCSSQSGHNTVSWYQQALGQGPQFIFQYYREEENGRGNFPPRFSGLQFPNYSSELNVNALELDDSALYLCASRSYDRTPSTDTQYFGPGTRLTVL.

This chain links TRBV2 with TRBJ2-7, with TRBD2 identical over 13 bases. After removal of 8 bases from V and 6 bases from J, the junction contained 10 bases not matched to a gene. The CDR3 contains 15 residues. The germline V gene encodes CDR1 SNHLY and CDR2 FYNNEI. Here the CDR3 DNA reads TGTGCCAGCTTCCTTTCGGGACTAGCGGGAAGCGAGCAGTACTTC. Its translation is CASFLSGLAGSEQYF.

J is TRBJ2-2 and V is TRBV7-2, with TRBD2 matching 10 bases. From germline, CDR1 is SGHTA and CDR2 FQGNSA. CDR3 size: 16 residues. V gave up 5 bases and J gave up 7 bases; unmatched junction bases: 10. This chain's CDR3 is CASSASSGSLVGELFF. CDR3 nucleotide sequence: TGTGCCAGCAGCGCATCTAGCGGGAGTTTGGTCGGGGAGCTGTTTTTT.

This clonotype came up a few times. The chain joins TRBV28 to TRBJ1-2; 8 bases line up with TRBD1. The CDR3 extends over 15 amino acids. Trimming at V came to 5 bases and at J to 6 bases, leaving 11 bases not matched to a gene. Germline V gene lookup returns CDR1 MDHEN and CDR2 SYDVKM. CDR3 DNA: TGTGCCAGCAGTACTCCGGGACAGGCCGTGAATGGCTACACCTTC. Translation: CASSTPGQAVNGYTF.

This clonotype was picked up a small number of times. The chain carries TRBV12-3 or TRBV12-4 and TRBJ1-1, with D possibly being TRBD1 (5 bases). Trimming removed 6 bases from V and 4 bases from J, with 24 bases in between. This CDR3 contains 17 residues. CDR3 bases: TGTGCCAGCAGCCGTTTGGGATTCAGGGCTCTAGGCACTGAAGCTTTCTTT. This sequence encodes CASSRLGFRALGTEAFF.

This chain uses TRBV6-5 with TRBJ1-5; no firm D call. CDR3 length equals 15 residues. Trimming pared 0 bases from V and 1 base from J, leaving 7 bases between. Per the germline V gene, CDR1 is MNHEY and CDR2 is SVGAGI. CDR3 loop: CASSYSGASNQPQHF. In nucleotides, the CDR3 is TGTGCCAGCAGTTACTCCGGCGCAAGCAATCAGCCCCAGCATTTT.